The T cell receptor (beta chain) described here comes from a study of blood T cell repertoires in COVID-19 (dated by TCRdb to 2018 to 2021). With regard to the full study: Collaborator samples came from the United States, Italy and Spain and covered acute and convalescent phases of COVID-19. The material from the prospective study consisted of cDNA or gDNA derived from T cells, B-cell-depleted T cells, or PBMCs. Subjects who had been exposed to COVID-19, were actively infected with it, or had recovered from it provided the deeply sampled blood TCRbeta repertoires that made up the dataset. The repertoires were released in a freely available public database meant as a resource for research on the immune response to SARS-CoV-2. Samples came from the ongoing ImmuneRACE study (first 160 participants) plus 1,254 subjects from 6 global collaborators. A de-identified subject ID, COVID-19 status, age in years and sex were almost always included in the sample metadata. HLA class I and class II types, where available, came from metadata supplied by the sample provider rather than from assay-based typing. The paper as a whole reports these results and caveats: Clinical and demographic metadata were provided uncurated, with the amount varying by source and participant.

This clone was seen just once. This clone's antigen is unknown. Per-base qualities were not stored, and no clone one base away is much larger. The collaborating institutions used their own protocols to collect whole blood in K2EDTA tubes. For TCRbeta analysis, collaborators shipped samples in one of three forms: frozen whole blood, isolated PBMCs, or DNA extracted from either of those sample types. V drops 3 bases and J drops 11 bases, leaving 13 bases in between. CDR1 and CDR2 are drawn from the germline V gene (reference sequence): LNHDA, SQIVND. The CDR3, from cysteine to phenylalanine, totals 12 residues. The read is trimmed to its CDR3 DNA, 36 bases read in frame from base 1. TCRbeta CDR3 regions were amplified from genomic DNA by means of the immunoSEQ Assay, a bias-controlled multiplex PCR. Per the source publication's procedure: The number of nucleated cells in each sample was estimated by amplification of reference gene primers within the assay. Sequence reads were collapsed and filtered to measure the absolute abundance of every unique TCRbeta CDR3 rearrangement. For each sample, productive Simpson clonality was calculated as the square root of Simpson's diversity index over productive rearrangements. TCRdb retrieved this table from immuneACCESS and kept in-frame rearrangements only. Not all clones are present; in checked studies, unresolved V genes account for under half, and no reason is known for the remainder. V and J calls and clone size follow that table, whereas D and trimming were derived from the DNA. This sample has about 160,000 clones in its table, and 82% of those were observed once. Of the sample, roughly 15% is held by the ten largest clones.

The rearrangement joined TRBV19 to TRBJ1-1, with the identity of the D gene unclear. The sequence came from a human donor with acute or convalescent COVID-19. The donor label of this sample is uncertain. Sequencing was done on a sample of peripheral blood. Here is the DNA: TGTGCCAGTAGTATCGGAGCCAGTGGGGCTTTCTTT. It specifies CASSIGASGAFF.